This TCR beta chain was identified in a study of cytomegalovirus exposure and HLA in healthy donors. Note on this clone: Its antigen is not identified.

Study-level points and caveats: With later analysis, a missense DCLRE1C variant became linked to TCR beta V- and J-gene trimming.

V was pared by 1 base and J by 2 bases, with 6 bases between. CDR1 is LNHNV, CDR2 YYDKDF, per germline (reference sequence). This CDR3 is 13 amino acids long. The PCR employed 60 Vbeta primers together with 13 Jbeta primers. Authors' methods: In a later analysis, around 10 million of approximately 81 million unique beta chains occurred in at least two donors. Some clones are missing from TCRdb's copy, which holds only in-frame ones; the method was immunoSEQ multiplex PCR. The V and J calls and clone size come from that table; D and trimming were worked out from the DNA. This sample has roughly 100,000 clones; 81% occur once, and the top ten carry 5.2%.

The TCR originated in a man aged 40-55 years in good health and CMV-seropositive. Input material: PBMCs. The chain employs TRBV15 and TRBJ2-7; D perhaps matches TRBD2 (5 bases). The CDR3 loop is CATSRVGAYEQYF. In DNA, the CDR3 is TGTGCCACCAGCAGAGTGGGAGCCTACGAGCAGTACTTC.